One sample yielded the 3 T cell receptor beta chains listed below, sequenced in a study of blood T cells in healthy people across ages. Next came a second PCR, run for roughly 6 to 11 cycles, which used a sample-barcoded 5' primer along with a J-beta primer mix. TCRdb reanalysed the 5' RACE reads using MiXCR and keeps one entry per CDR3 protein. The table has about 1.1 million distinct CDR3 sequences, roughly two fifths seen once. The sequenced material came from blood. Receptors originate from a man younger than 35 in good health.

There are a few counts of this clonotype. CDR3 in amino acids: CASRERGNINEQFF. Written as DNA, the CDR3 is TGTGCCAGCCGGGAGCGGGGGAACATCAATGAGCAGTTCTTC. The chain joins TRBV2 to TRBJ2-1; 8 bases map to TRBD2. Trimming removed 8 bases from V and 6 bases from J; junction bases left unmatched: 9. From germline, CDR1 is SNHLY and CDR2 FYNNEI. The CDR3 covers 14 residues.

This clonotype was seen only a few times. The CDR3 region is CASSHGGGFNYGYTF. Written as DNA, the CDR3 is TGCGCCAGCAGCCACGGGGGAGGCTTTAACTATGGCTACACCTTC. The V and J genes are TRBV4-3 and TRBJ1-2; tentative D call: TRBD1 (5 bases). CDR3 length equals 15 residues. Trimming removed 3 bases from V and 1 base from J, with 12 bases in between. Germline values: CDR1 LGHNA, CDR2 YSLEER.

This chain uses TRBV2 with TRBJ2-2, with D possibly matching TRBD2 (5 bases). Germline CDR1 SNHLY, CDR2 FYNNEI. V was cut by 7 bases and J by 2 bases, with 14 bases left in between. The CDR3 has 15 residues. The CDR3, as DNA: TGTGCCAGCAACCACGAGGGAACCAACACCGGGGAGCTGTTTTTT. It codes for CASNHEGTNTGELFF.